These T cell receptor beta chains were read from a single sample in a study of T cell changes during pregnancy in multiple sclerosis. Assay: immunoSEQ multiplex PCR; the TCRdb copy retains only in-frame clones and omits some. The sample lists about 60,000 clones; approximately 92% were seen once. The material was peripheral blood, obtained in the first trimester of pregnancy. The receptors shown here come from a female donor with multiple sclerosis, enrolled in a pregnancy study. Both conserved end residues are part of each CDR3. D genes are given only for firm matches. Size is stated for part of the rows, as once, few or many counts, or as a class when the clone is expanded.

v_call	d_call	j_call	clone_size	cdr3_nt	cdr3_aa
TRBV19	.	TRBJ1-4	.	TGTGCCAGTAGTGCATCCGGGACTCTGGGTCGAGAAAAACTGTTTTTT	CASSASGTLGREKLFF
TRBV19	.	TRBJ1-2	.	TGTGCCAGTAGTATAGATCACAGACACAATGGCTACACCTTC	CASSIDHRHNGYTF
TRBV19	.	TRBJ1-1	once	TGTGCCAGTAGTGTAGGGGCTGACACTGAAGCTTTCTTT	CASSVGADTEAFF
TRBV11-2	.	TRBJ1-1	.	TGTGCCAGCAGCTTAGAGCAGGGTTTCTTCACTGAAGCTTTCTTT	CASSLEQGFFTEAFF
TRBV14	TRBD1	TRBJ2-7	.	TGTGCCAGCAGCCAAGGTGGCTTATGGGACAGGGGTTACGAGCAGTACTTC	CASSQGGLWDRGYEQYF
TRBV30	TRBD1	TRBJ1-1	few	TGTGCCTGGGACAGGGTTTCAAACACTGAAGCTTTCTTT	CAWDRVSNTEAFF
TRBV11-2	TRBD2	TRBJ2-2	once	TGTGCCAGCAGCTTAGCCCCACTAGCGGGGGTCGGGGAGCTGTTTTTT	CASSLAPLAGVGELFF
TRBV4-3	TRBD1	TRBJ2-2	.	TGCGCCAGCAGCCAAGTCCCGGACAGGCCGAACACCGGGGAGCTGTTTTTT	CASSQVPDRPNTGELFF
TRBV9	.	TRBJ1-3	.	TGTGCCAGCAGCGTAGAGTCCCAGGGGAGAAACACCATATATTTT	CASSVESQGRNTIYF
TRBV9	TRBD1	TRBJ1-3	.	TGTGCCAGCACTGACTTAATCCGGGACAGGGGCTCTGGAAACACCATATATTTT	CASTDLIRDRGSGNTIYF
TRBV5-6	TRBD1	TRBJ1-5	once	TGTGCCAGCAGCACCGGGACAGGGGGCTTGCAGCCCCAGCATTTT	CASSTGTGGLQPQHF
TRBV5-1	.	TRBJ1-2	.	TGCGCCAGCAGAGTTGGAGGGGTCGTTGAGGGCTACACCTTC	CASRVGGVVEGYTF
TRBV19	TRBD1	TRBJ2-5	.	TGTGCCAGTAGTAAGACAGGGACAGAGACCCAGTACTTC	CASSKTGTETQYF
TRBV6-4	TRBD2	TRBJ2-1	.	TGTGCCAGCAGTGTATCGGGGGGGGACTACAATGAGCAGTTCTTC	CASSVSGGDYNEQFF
TRBV5-1	.	TRBJ2-1	.	TGCGCCAGCAGCTTGGGACTTAGGGAGCAGTTCTTC	CASSLGLREQFF
TRBV5-6	.	TRBJ2-2	.	TGTGCCAGCAGCCCTGGGGTACAGGGGAACACCGGGGAGCTGTTTTTT	CASSPGVQGNTGELFF
TRBV30	.	TRBJ1-3	.	TGTGCCTGGATTCGTCCTTTAAGGATAGACATCATATATTTT	CAWIRPLRIDIIYF
TRBV25-1	.	TRBJ1-3	.	TGTGCCAGCAGTCACGGGGTAAGCTCTGGAAACACCATATATTTT	CASSHGVSSGNTIYF
TRBV27	TRBD2	TRBJ2-3	.	TGTGCCAGCAGTTTAAGCGGGGGGTACACAGATACGCAGTATTTT	CASSLSGGYTDTQYF
TRBV19	.	TRBJ2-4	.	TGTGCCAGTAGTTCTCAGGGCCAGGGGAACATTCAGTACTTC	CASSSQGQGNIQYF
TRBV27	.	TRBJ1-5	once	TGTGCCAGCAGGGGGGCGGGTCAGCCCCAGCATTTT	CASRGAGQPQHF
TRBV19	TRBD1	TRBJ2-4	.	TGTGCCAGTAGTATCCAGGGGGTAGCCAAAAACATTCAGTACTTC	CASSIQGVAKNIQYF
TRBV14	.	TRBJ1-2	once	TGTGCCAGCAGCCAAGTGGGCATGGGAGCTGGCTATGGCTACACCTTC	CASSQVGMGAGYGYTF
TRBV19	.	TRBJ2-3	.	TGTGCCAGCGTTGGGGCCGTTGGAATTCGCACAGATACGCAGTATTTT	CASVGAVGIRTDTQYF
TRBV5-6	.	TRBJ2-5	.	TGTGCCAGCAGCTACAGGACCCGAGAGACCCAGTACTTC	CASSYRTRETQYF
TRBV7-2	.	TRBJ1-2	once	TGTGCCAGCAGCCCCTTCACAGGGAACTATGGCTACACCTTC	CASSPFTGNYGYTF
TRBV5-6	TRBD2	TRBJ2-3	once	TGTGCCAGCAGCCCGCTAGCGGGGGGCCAGGGCCGCACAGATACGCAGTATTTT	CASSPLAGGQGRTDTQYF
TRBV7-8	TRBD1	TRBJ2-2	.	TGTGCCAGCAGCTTACAGGGGGCGAACACCGGGGAGCTGTTTTTT	CASSLQGANTGELFF
TRBV4-2	TRBD1	TRBJ1-5	few	TGTGCCAGCAGCCAAGGGGGACAGGGGAGTCAGCCCCAGCATTTT	CASSQGGQGSQPQHF
TRBV2	.	TRBJ1-5	.	TGTGCCAGCAGTGGAAATCGTGTCCAGGCGGGTCAGCCCCAGCATTTT	CASSGNRVQAGQPQHF
TRBV19	.	TRBJ2-6	once	TGTGCCAGTAGTATAGTGGGACTTCCCAGCTCTGGGGCCAACGTCCTGACTTTC	CASSIVGLPSSGANVLTF
TRBV25-1	.	TRBJ1-3	.	TGTGCCAGCAGTGACAAAGGAAACACCATATATTTT	CASSDKGNTIYF
TRBV19	.	TRBJ2-2	.	TGTGCCAGTAGTATACCTGACAGGTACACCGGGGAGCTGTTTTTT	CASSIPDRYTGELFF
TRBV16	TRBD1	TRBJ1-2	.	TGTGCCAGCAGCCAATCTCAGGGGGTCGTGGGCGGCTACACCTTC	CASSQSQGVVGGYTF
TRBV7-2	TRBD2	TRBJ2-3	.	TGTGCCAGCAGCATCCTAGCGGGGGGGCCTACAGATACGCAGTATTTT	CASSILAGGPTDTQYF
TRBV5-5	TRBD2	TRBJ2-7	.	TGTGCCAGCAGCTTGGCTAGCGGGGGGACTTACGAGCAGTACTTC	CASSLASGGTYEQYF
TRBV30	TRBD1	TRBJ2-5	.	TGTGCCTGGTCCGGGACAGCCCAAGAGACCCAGTACTTC	CAWSGTAQETQYF
TRBV5-1	.	TRBJ1-3	.	TGCGCCAGCAGCTTGGGAGGGCCCTCTGGAAACACCATATATTTT	CASSLGGPSGNTIYF
TRBV5-4	.	TRBJ2-5	.	TGTGCCAGCAGCTCTACAGGAGCATCCCCCGAAGAGACCCAGTACTTC	CASSSTGASPEETQYF
TRBV19	.	TRBJ1-1	.	TGTGCCAGTAAGGACAGACCGAACACTGAAGCTTTCTTT	CASKDRPNTEAFF
TRBV5-4	.	TRBJ2-5	.	TGTGCCAGCAGCTTACGTCAGGGCCGAGAGACCCAGTACTTC	CASSLRQGRETQYF
TRBV9	.	TRBJ2-2	.	TGTGCCAGCAGCGTAGGAACAGGTTACACCGGGGAGCTGTTTTTT	CASSVGTGYTGELFF
TRBV5-6	TRBD1	TRBJ2-2	.	TGTGCCAGCAGCTTGGAGGACAGGGCCGGGGAGCTGTTTTTT	CASSLEDRAGELFF
TRBV7-8	.	TRBJ2-2	once	TGTGCCAGCAGCTTATTTTTCTCAACGGCGGGCCAGAACACCGGGGAGCTGTTTTTT	CASSLFFSTAGQNTGELFF
TRBV29-1	.	TRBJ2-4	.	TGCAGCGTCTTAGCCAAAAACATTCAGTACTTC	CSVLAKNIQYF
TRBV4-3	.	TRBJ2-1	.	TGCGCCAGCAGCTTCGGACTATACAATGAGCAGTTCTTC	CASSFGLYNEQFF
TRBV28	TRBD1	TRBJ2-4	.	TGTGCCAGCACCCCTCACAGGGGTGGTAGAAACATTCAGTACTTC	CASTPHRGGRNIQYF
TRBV27	.	TRBJ1-1	.	TGTGCCAGCAGTTTGGTGACCGGAGGAGGCACTGAAGCTTTCTTT	CASSLVTGGGTEAFF
TRBV7-3	.	TRBJ2-7	once	TGTGCCAGCAGCTTAATCGCAGGGCCCGAGCAGTACTTC	CASSLIAGPEQYF
TRBV6-5	.	TRBJ1-5	.	TGTGCCAGCAGCCGCGGACAAGCCGAAAATCAGCCCCAGCATTTT	CASSRGQAENQPQHF
TRBV6-6	TRBD1	TRBJ1-4	.	TGTGCCACACAATACAGGGGCTTTGGAACTAATGAAAAACTGTTTTTT	CATQYRGFGTNEKLFF
TRBV18	.	TRBJ1-4	.	TGTGCCAGCTCACCAGACGGGAATGAAAAACTGTTTTTT	CASSPDGNEKLFF
TRBV2	TRBD2	TRBJ2-2	.	TGTGCCAGCAGGTGGACTAGCGGGAACACCGGGGAGCTGTTTTTT	CASRWTSGNTGELFF